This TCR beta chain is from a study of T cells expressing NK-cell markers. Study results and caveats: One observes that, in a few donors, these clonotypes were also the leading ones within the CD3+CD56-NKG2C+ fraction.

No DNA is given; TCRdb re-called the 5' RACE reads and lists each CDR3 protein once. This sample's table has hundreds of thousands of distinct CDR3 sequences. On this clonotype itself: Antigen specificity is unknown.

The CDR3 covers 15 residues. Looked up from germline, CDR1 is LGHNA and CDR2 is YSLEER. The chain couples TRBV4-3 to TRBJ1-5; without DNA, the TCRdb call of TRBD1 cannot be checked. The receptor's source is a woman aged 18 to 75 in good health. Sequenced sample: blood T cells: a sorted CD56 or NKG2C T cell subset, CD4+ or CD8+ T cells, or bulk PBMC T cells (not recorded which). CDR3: CASSLDRVGNQPQHF.